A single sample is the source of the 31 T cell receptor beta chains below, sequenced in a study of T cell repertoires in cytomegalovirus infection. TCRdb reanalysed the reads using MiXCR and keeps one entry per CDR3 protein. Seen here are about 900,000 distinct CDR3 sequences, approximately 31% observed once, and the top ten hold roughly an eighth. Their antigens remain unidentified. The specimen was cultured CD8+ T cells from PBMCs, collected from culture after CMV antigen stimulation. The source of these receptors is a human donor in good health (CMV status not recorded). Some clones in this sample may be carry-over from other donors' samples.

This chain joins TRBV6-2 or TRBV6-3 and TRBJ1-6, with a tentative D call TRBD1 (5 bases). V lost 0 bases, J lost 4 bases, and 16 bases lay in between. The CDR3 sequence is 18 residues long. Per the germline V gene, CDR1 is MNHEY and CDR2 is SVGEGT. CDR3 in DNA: TGTGCCAGCAGTTACTCGAGGAAAGGGGCCTCATATAATTCACCCCTCCACTTT. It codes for CASSYSRKGASYNSPLHF.

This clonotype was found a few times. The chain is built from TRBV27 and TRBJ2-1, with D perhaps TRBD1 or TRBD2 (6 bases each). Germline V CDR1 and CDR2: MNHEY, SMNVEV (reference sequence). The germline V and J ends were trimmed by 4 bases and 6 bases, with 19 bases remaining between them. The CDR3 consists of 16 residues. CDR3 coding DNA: TGTGCCAGCAGTTCAAGGAGGGGCGTAGGGGGCAATGAGCAGTTCTTC. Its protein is CASSSRRGVGGNEQFF.

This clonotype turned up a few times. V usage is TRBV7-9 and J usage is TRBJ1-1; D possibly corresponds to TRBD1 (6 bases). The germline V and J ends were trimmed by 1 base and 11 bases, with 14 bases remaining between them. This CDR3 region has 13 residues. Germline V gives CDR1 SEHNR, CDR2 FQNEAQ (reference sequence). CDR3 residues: CASSLDRDIGAFF. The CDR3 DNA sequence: TGTGCCAGCAGCTTAGACCGGGACATAGGCGCTTTCTTT.

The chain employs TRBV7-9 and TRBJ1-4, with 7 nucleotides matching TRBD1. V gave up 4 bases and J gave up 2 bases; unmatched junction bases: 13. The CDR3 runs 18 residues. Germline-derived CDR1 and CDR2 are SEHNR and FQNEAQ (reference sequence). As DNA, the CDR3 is TGTGCCAGCAGCTCAAACAGGGGCTATTTAGGCACTAATGAAAAACTGTTTTTT. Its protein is CASSSNRGYLGTNEKLFF.

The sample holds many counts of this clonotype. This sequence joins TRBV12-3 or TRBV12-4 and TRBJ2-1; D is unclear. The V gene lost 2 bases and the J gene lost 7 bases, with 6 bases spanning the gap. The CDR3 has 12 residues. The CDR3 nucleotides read TGTGCCAGCAGTTTAATTAGGAATGAGCAGTTCTTC. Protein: CASSLIRNEQFF.

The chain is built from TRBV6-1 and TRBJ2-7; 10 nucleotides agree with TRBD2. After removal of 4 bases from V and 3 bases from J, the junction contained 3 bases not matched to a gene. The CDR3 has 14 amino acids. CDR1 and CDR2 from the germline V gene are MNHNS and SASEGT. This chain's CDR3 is CASSVGTSVYEQYV. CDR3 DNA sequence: TGTGCCAGCAGTGTTGGGACTAGCGTCTACGAGCAGTACGTC.

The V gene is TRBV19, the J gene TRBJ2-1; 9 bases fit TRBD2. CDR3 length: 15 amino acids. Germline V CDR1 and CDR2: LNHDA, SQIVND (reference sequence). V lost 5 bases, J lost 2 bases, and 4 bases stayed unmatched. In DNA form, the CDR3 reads TGTGCCAGTAGTTGGCGGGGGGGGACCTACAATGAGCAGTTCTTC. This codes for CASSWRGGTYNEQFF. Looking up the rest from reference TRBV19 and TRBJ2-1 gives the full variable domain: DGGITQSPKYLFRKEGQNVTLSCEQNLNHDAMYWYRQDPGQGLRLIYYSQIVNDFQKGDIAEGYSVSREKKESFPLTVTSAQKNPTAFYLCASSWRGGTYNEQFFGPGTRLTVL.

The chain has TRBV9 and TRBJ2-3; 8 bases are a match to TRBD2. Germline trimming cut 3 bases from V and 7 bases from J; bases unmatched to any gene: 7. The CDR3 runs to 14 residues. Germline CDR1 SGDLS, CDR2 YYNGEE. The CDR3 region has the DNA TGTGCCAGCAGCGCCCCCCGGGGGGGTAATACGCAGTATTTT. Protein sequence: CASSAPRGGNTQYF.

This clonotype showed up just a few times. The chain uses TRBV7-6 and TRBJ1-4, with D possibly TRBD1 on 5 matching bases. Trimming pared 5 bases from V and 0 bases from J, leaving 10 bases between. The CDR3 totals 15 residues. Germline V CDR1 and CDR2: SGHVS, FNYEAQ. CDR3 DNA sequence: TGTGCCAGCAGCACGGGACGGCCAACTAATGAAAAACTGTTTTTT. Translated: CASSTGRPTNEKLFF.

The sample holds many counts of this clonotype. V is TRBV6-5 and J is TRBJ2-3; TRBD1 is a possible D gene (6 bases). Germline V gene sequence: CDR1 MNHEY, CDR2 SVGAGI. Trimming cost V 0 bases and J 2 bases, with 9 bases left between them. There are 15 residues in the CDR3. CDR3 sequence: CASSYSNRVTDTQYF. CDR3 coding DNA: TGTGCCAGCAGTTACTCTAACAGGGTCACAGATACGCAGTATTTT.

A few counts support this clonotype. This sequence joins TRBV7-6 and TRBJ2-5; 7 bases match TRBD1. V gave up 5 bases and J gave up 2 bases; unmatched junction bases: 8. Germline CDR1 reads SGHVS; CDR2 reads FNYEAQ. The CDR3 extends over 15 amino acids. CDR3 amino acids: CASSPPGQPQETQYF. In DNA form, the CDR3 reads TGTGCCAGCAGCCCTCCGGGACAGCCGCAAGAGACCCAGTACTTC.

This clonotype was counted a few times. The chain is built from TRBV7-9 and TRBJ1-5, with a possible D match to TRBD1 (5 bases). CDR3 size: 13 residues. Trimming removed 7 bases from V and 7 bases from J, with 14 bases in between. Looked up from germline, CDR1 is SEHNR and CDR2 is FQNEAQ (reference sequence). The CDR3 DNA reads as TGTGCCAGCACCCAGGGAGCGGGACAGCCCCAGCATTTT. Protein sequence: CASTQGAGQPQHF.

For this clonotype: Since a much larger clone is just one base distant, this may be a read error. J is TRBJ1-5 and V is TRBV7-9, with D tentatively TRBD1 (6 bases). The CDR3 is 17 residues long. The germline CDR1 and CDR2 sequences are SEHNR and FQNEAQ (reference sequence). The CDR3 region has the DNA TGTGTCAGCAGCTTAGTATACGGGGGCCGGGGAAATCAGCCCCAGCATTTT. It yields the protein CVSSLVYGGRGNQPQHF.

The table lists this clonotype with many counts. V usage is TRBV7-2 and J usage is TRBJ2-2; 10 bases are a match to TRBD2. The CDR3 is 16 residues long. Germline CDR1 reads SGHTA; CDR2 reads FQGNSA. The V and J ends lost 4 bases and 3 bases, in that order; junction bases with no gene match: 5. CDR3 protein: CASSSRGLAHTGELFF. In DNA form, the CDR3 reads TGTGCCAGCAGCTCCAGGGGACTAGCGCACACCGGGGAGCTGTTTTTT.

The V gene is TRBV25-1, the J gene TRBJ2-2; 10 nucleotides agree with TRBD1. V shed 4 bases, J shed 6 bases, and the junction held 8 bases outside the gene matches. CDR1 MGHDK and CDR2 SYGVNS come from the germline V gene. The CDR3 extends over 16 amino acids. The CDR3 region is CASSGAGQGGSGELFF. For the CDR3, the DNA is TGTGCCAGCAGTGGAGCAGGACAGGGGGGTTCCGGGGAGCTGTTTTTT.

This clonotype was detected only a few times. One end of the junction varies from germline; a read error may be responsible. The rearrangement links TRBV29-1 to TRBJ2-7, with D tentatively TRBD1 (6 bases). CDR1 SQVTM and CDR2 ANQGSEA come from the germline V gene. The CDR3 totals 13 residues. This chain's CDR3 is CSVEGQNSYEQYF. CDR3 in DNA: TGCAGCGTCGAAGGACAGAACTCCTACGAGCAGTACTTC.

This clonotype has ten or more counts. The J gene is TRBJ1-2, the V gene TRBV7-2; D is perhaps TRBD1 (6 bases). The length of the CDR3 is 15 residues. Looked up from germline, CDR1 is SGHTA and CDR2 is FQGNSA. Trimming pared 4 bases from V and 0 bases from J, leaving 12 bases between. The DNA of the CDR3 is TGTGCCAGCAGCTATACAGGGAGTACTAACTATGGCTACACCTTC. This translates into CASSYTGSTNYGYTF. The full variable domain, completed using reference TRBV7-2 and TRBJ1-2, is GAGVSQSPSNKVTEKGKDVELRCDPISGHTALYWYRQSLGQGLEFLIYFQGNSAPDKSGLPSDRFSAERTGGSVSTLTIQRTQQEDSAVYLCASSYTGSTNYGYTFGSGTRLTVV.

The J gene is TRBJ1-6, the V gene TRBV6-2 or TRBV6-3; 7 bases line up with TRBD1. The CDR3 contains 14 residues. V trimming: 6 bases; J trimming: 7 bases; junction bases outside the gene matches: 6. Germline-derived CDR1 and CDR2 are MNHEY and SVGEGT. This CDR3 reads CASRVGQENSPLHF. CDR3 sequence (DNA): TGTGCCAGCAGGGTTGGACAGGAGAATTCACCCCTCCACTTT.

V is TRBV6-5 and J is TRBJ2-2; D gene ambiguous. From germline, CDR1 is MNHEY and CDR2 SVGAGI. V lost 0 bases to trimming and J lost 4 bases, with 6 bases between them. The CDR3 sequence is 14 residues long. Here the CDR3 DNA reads TGTGCCAGCAGTTACTCGAGATCCACCGGGGAGCTGTTTTTT. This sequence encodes CASSYSRSTGELFF.

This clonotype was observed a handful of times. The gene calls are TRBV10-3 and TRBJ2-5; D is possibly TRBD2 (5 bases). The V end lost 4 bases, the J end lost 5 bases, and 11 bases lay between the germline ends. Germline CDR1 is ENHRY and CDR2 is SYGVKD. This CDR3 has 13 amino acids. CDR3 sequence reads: CAISVRAGETQYF. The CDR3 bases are TGTGCCATCAGTGTCCGGGCGGGCGAGACCCAGTACTTC.

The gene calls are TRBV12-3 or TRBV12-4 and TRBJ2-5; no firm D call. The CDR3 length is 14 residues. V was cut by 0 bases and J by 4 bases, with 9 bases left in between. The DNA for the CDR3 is TGTGCCAGCAGTTTAGCTCGGCTACTAGAGACCCAGTACTTC. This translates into CASSLARLLETQYF.

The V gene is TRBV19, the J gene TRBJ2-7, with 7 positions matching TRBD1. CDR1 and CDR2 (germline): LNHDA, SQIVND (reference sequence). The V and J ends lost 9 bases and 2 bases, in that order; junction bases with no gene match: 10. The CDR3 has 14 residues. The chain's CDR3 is CASTDRDFPYEQYF. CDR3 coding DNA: TGTGCCAGCACTGACAGGGATTTTCCCTACGAGCAGTACTTC.

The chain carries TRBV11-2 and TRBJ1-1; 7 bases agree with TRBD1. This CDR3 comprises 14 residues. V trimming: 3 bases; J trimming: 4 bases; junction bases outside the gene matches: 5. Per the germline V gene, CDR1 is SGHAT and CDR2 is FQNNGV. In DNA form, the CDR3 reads TGTGCCAGCAGCTTGGGACAGTCAGGCACTGAAGCTTTCTTT. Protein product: CASSLGQSGTEAFF. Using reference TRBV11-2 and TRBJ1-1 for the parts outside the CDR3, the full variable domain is EAGVAQSPRYKIIEKRQSVAFWCNPISGHATLYWYQQILGQGPKLLIQFQNNGVVDDSQLPKDRFSAERLKGVDSTLKIQPAKLEDSAVYLCASSLGQSGTEAFFGQGTRLTVV.

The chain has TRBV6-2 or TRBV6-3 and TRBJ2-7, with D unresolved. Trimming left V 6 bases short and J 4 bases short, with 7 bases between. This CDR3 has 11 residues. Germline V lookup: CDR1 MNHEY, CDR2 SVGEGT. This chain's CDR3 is CASSWAYEQYF. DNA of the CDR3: TGTGCCAGCAGCTGGGCATACGAGCAGTACTTC.

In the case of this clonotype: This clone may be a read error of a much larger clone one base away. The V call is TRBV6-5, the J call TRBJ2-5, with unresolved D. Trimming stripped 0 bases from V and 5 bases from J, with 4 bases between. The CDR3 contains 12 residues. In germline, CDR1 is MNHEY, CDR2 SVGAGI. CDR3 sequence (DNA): TGTGCCAGCAGTTACTCGGAGGAGACCCAGTACTTC. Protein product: CASSYSEETQYF.

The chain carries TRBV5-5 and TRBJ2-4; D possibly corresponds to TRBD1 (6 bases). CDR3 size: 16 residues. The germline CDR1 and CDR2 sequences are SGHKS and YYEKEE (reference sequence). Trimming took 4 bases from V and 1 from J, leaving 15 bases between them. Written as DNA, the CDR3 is TGTGCCAGCAGCCCGGTGGCGCAGGGGGCCAAAAACATTCAGTACTTC. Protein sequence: CASSPVAQGAKNIQYF.

The CDR3, as DNA: TGTGCCAGTAGTCTCGGGGGGGGGCTCGATGAGCAGTTCTTC. Its protein is CASSLGGGLDEQFF. The chain recombines TRBV19 with TRBJ2-1; 8 nucleotides align to TRBD2. J gave up 8 bases and V 5 bases, and 8 bases lay outside the gene matches. From germline, CDR1 is LNHDA and CDR2 SQIVND (reference sequence). This CDR3 has 14 amino acids.

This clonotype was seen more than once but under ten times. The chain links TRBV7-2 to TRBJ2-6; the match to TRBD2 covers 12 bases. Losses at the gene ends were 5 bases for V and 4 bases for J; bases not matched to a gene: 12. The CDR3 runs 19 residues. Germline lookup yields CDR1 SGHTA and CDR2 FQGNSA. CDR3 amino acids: CASSPNPSGGGWGANVLTF. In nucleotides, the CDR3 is TGTGCCAGCAGCCCGAATCCTAGCGGGGGGGGGTGGGGGGCCAACGTCCTGACTTTC.

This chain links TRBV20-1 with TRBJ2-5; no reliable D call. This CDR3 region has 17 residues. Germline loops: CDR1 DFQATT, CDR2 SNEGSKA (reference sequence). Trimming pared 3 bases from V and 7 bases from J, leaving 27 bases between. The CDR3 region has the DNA TGCAGTGCTAGGGCTACGACCCGAGACGGCTCTTGGGGGACCCAGTACTTC. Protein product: CSARATTRDGSWGTQYF.

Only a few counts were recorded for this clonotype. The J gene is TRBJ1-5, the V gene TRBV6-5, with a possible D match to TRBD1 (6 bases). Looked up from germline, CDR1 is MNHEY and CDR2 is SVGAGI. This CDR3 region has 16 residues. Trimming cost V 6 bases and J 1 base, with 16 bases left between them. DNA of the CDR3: TGTGCCAGCAGCAATAGGGGGGAGGGGAGCAATCAGCCCCAGCATTTT. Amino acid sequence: CASSNRGEGSNQPQHF.

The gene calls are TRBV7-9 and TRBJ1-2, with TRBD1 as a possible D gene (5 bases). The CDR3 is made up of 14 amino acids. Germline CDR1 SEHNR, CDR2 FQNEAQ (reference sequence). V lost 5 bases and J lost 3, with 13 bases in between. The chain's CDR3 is CASSIGGGYYGYTF. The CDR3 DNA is TGTGCCAGCAGCATCGGCGGGGGGTACTATGGCTACACCTTC. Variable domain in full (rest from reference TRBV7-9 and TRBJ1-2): DTGVSQNPRHKITKRGQNVTFRCDPISEHNRLYWYRQTLGQGPEFLTYFQNEAQLEKSRLLSDRFSAERPKGSFSTLEIQRTEQGDSAMYLCASSIGGGYYGYTFGSGTRLTVV.